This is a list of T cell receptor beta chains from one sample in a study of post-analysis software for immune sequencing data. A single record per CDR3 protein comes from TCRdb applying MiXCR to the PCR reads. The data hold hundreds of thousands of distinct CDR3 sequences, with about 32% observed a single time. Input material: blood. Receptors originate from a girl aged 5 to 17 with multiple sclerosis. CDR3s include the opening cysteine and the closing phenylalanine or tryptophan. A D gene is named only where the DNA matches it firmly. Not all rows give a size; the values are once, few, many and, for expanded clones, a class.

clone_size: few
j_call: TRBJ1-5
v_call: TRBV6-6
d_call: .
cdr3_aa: CASSLTRGPQHF
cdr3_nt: TGTGCCAGCAGTTTAACACGGGGGCCCCAGCATTTT

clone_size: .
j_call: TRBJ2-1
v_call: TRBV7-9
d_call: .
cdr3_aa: CASRGVGLGAYYNEQFF
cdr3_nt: TGTGCCAGCAGGGGGGTTGGGCTAGGGGCGTACTACAATGAGCAGTTCTTC

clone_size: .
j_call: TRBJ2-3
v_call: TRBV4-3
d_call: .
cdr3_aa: CASSPRPTVDTQYF
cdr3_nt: TGCGCCAGCAGCCCCCGGCCTACCGTAGATACGCAGTATTTT

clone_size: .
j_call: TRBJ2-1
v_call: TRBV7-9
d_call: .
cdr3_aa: CAGSPGTPYNEQFF
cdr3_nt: TGTGCCGGCAGCCCCGGGACCCCGTACAATGAGCAGTTCTTC

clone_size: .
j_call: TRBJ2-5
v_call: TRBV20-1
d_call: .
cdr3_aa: CSAIRGQGTQYF
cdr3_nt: TGCAGTGCTATTAGGGGCCAAGGGACCCAGTACTTC

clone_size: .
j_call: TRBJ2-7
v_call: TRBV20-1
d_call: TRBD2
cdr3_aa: CSAFSGRAYEQYF
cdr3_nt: TGCAGTGCTTTTAGCGGGAGGGCCTACGAGCAGTACTTC

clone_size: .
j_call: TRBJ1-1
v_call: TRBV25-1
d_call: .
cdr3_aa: CASEMMRVAFF
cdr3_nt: TGTGCCAGCGAAATGATGAGAGTAGCTTTCTTT

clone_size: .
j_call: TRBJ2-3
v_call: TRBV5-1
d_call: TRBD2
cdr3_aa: CASSSPPGLAGGPRADTQYF
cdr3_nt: TGCGCCAGCAGCTCGCCACCGGGACTAGCGGGAGGGCCCCGGGCAGATACGCAGTATTTT

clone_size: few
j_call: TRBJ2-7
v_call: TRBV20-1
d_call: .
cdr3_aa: CSANPSRPGHTNYEQYF
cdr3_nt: TGCAGTGCAAATCCGAGCCGCCCGGGACACACAAACTACGAGCAGTACTTC

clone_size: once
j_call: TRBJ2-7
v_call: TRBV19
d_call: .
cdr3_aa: CASSAGQPSTDTQYF
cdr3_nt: TGTGCCAGTAGTGCTGGACAACCTAGCACAGATACGCAGTACTTC

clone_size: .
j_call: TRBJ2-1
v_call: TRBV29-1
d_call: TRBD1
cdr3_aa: CSGEGQGKFF
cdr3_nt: TGCAGCGGCGAGGGACAGGGGAAGTTCTTC

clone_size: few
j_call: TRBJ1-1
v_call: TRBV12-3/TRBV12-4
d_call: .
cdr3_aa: CASSLVETEAFF
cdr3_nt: TGTGCCAGCAGCTTAGTTGAAACTGAAGCTTTCTTT

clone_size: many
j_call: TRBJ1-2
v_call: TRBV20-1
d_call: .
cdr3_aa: CSASTENYGYTF
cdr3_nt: TGCAGTGCTAGTACCGAGAACTATGGCTACACCTTC

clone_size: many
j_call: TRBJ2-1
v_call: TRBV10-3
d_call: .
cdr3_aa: CAISEVGNEQFF
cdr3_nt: TGTGCCATCAGTGAAGTAGGGAATGAGCAGTTCTTC

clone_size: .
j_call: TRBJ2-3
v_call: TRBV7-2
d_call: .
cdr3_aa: CAGSSRGYAVTQYF
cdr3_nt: TGTGCCGGCAGCTCCCGTGGGTATGCGGTTACGCAGTATTTT

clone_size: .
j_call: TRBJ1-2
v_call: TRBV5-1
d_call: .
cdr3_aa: CASSPRQGSYGYTF
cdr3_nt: TGCGCCAGCAGCCCCCGGCAGGGAAGCTATGGCTACACCTTC

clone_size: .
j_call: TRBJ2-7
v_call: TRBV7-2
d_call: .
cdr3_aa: CASSLSGSLREQYF
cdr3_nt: TGTGCCAGCAGCTTATCAGGTAGTTTACGCGAGCAGTACTTC